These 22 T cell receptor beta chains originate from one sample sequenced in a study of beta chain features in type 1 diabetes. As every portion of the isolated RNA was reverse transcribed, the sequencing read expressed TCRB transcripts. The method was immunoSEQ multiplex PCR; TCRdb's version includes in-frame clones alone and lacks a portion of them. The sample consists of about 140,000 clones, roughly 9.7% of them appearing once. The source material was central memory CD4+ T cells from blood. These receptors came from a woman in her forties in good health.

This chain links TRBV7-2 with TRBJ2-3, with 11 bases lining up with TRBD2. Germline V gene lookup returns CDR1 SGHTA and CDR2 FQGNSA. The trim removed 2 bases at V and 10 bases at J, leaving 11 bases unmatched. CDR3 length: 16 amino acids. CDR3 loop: CASSLSLAGGIGAQYF. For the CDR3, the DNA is TGTGCCAGCAGCTTATCGCTAGCGGGGGGCATAGGGGCGCAGTATTTT.

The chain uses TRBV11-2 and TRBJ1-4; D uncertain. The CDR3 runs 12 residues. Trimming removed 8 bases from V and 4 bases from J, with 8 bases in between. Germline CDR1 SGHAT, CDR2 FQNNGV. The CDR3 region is CASRVLNEKLFF. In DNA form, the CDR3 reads TGTGCCAGCCGGGTCCTTAATGAAAAACTGTTTTTT.

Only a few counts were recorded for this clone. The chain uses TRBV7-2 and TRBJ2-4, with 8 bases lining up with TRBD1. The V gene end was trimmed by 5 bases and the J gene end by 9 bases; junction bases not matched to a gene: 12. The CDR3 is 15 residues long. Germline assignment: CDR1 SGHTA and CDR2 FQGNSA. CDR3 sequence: CASSAELGQGSIQYF. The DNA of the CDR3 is TGTGCCAGCAGCGCCGAACTAGGACAGGGAAGCATTCAGTACTTC. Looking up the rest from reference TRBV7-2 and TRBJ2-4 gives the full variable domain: GAGVSQSPSNKVTEKGKDVELRCDPISGHTALYWYRQSLGQGLEFLIYFQGNSAPDKSGLPSDRFSAERTGGSVSTLTIQRTQQEDSAVYLCASSAELGQGSIQYFGAGTRLSVL.

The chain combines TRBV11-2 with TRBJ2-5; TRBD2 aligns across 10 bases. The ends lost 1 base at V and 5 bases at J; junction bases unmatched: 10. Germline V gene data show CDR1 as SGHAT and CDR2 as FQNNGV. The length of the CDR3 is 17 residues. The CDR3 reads CASSLGTQRGGLETQYF. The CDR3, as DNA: TGTGCCAGCAGCTTAGGGACCCAGCGGGGGGGCCTCGAGACCCAGTACTTC.

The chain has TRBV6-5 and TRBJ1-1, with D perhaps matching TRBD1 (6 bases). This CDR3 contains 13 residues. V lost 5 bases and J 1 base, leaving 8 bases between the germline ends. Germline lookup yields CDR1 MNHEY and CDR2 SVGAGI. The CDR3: CASSEDRNTEAFF. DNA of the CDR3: TGTGCCAGCAGTGAGGACAGGAACACTGAAGCTTTCTTT.

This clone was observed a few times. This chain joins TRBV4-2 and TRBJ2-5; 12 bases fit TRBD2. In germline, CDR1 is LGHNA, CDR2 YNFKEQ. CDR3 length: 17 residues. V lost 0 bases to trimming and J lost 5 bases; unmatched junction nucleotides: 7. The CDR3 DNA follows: TGTGCCAGCAGCCAAGAACCGCGACTAGCGGGGGACGAGACCCAGTACTTC. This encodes CASSQEPRLAGDETQYF.

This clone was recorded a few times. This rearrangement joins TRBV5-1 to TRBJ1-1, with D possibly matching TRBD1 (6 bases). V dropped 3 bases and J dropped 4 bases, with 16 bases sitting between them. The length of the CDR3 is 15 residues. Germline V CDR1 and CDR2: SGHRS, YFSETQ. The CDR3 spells CASSSTPKGGTEAFF. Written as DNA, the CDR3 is TGCGCCAGCAGCTCGACCCCCAAAGGGGGCACTGAAGCTTTCTTT.

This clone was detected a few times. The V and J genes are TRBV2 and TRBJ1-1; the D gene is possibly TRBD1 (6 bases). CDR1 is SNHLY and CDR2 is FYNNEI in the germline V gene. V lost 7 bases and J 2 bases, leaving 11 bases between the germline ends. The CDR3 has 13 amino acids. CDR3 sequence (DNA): TGTGCCAGCAAGGGGGGGGGCAACACTGAAGCTTTCTTT. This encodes CASKGGGNTEAFF.

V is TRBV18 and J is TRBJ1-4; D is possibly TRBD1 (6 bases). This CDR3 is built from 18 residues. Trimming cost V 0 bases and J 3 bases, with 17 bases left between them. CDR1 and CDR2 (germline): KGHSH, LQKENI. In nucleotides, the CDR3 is TGTGCCAGCTCACCACCCAGGCGCAGGGGAATCGCTAATGAAAAACTGTTTTTT. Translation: CASSPPRRRGIANEKLFF.

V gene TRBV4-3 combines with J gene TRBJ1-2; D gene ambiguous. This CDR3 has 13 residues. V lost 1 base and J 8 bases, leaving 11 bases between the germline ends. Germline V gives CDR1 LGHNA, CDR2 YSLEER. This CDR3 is CASSQGSPVGYTF. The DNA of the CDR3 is TGCGCCAGCAGCCAAGGATCCCCGGTCGGCTACACCTTC.

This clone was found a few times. CDR3 sequence reads: CASARTSGGAGNEQFF. The CDR3 DNA is TGTGCCAGCGCTCGGACTAGCGGGGGGGCCGGGAATGAGCAGTTCTTC. The V and J genes are TRBV27 and TRBJ2-1, with TRBD2 matching 15 bases. There are 16 residues in the CDR3. CDR1 and CDR2 from the germline V gene are MNHEY and SMNVEV (reference sequence). V gave up 8 bases and J gave up 7 bases; unmatched junction bases: 9.

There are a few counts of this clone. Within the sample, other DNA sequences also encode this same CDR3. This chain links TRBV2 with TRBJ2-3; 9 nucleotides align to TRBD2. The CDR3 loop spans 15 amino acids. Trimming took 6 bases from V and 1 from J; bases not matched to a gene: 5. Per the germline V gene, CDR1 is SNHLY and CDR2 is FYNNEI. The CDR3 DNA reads TGTGCCAGCAGGAGGGTAGCGGGGGGCACAGATACGCAGTATTTT. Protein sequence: CASRRVAGGTDTQYF. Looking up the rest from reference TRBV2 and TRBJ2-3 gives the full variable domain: EPEVTQTPSHQVTQMGQEVILRCVPISNHLYFYWYRQILGQKVEFLVSFYNNEISEKSEIFDDQFSVERPDGSNFTLKIRSTKLEDSAMYFCASRRVAGGTDTQYFGPGTRLTVL.

The CDR3 is CASSQFSRGNQPQHF. The CDR3 region has the DNA TGTGCCAGCAGCCAATTCAGCAGGGGTAATCAGCCCCAGCATTTT. The chain uses TRBV16 and TRBJ1-5; TRBD1 might be the D (6 bases). The CDR3 contains 15 residues. Germline-derived CDR1 and CDR2 are KGHSY and FQNENV. Trimming stripped 1 base from V and 4 bases from J, with 11 bases between.

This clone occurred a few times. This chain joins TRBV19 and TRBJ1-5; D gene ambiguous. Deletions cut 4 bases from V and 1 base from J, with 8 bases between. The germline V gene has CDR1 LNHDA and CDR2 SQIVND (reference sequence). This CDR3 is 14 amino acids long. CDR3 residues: CASSRSESNQPQHF. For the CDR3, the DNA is TGTGCCAGTAGTAGGTCAGAAAGCAATCAGCCCCAGCATTTT.

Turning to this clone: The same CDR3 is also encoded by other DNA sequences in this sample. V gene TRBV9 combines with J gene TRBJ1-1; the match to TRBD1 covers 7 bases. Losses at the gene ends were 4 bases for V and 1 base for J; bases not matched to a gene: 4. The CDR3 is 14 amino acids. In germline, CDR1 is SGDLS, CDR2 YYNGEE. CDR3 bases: TGTGCCAGCAGCCCAAGGACAGGGAACACTGAAGCTTTCTTT. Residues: CASSPRTGNTEAFF.

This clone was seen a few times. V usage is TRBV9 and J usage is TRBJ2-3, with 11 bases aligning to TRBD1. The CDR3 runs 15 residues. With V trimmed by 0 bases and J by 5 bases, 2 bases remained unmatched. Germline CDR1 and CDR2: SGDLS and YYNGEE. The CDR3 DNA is TGTGCCAGCAGCGTAGGAGGGACAGGGGGAGATACGCAGTATTTT. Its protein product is CASSVGGTGGDTQYF.

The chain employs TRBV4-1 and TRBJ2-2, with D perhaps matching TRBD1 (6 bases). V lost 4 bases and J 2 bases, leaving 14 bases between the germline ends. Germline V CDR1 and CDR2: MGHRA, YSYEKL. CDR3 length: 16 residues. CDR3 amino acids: CASSRRQELNTGELFF. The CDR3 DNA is TGCGCCAGCAGCCGCAGACAGGAACTCAACACCGGGGAGCTGTTTTTT.

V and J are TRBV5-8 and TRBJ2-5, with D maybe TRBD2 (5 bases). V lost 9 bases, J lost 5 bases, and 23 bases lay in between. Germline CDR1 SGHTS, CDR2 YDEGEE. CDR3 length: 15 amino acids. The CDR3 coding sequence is TGTGCCACCATGTGGCCGACGGGAACCCCGGAGACCCAGTACTTC. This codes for CATMWPTGTPETQYF.

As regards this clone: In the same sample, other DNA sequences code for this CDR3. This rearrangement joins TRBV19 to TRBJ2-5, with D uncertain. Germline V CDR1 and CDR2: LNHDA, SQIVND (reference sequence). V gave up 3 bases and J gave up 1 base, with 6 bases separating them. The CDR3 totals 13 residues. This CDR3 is CASSIGSQETQYF. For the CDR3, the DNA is TGTGCCAGTAGTATTGGCAGCCAAGAGACCCAGTACTTC.

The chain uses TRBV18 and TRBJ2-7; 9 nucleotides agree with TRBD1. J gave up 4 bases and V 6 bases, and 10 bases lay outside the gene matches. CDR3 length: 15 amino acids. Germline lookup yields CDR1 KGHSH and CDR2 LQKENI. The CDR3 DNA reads TGTGCCAGCTCCCCCCGACAGGGGGTATTGTACGAGCAGTACTTC. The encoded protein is CASSPRQGVLYEQYF.

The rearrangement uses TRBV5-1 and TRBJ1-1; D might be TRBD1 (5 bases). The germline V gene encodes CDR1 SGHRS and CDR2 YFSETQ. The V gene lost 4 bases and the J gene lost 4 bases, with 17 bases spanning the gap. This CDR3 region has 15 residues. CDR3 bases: TGCGCCAGCAGCCCAACCCGGGGGGGGAGCACTGAAGCTTTCTTT. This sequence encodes CASSPTRGGSTEAFF.

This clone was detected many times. CDR3 loop: CASSSDRGYEKLFF. As DNA, the CDR3 is TGTGCCAGCAGTTCGGACAGGGGGTACGAAAAACTGTTTTTT. The chain combines TRBV6-6 with TRBJ1-4; 10 nucleotides agree with TRBD1. Trimming cost V 4 bases and J 8 bases; bases outside gene matches: 4. Per germline, CDR1 MNHNY and CDR2 SVGAGI (reference sequence). The CDR3 loop spans 14 amino acids.